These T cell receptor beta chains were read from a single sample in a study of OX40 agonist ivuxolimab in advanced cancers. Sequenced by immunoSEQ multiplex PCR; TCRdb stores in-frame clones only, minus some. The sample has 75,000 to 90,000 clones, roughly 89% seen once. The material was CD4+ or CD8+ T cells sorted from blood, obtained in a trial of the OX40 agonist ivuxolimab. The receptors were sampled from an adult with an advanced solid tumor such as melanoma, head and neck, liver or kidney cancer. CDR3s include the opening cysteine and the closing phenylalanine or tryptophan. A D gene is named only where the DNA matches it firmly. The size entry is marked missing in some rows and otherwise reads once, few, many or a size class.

CASSIDGLSYNEQFF	TGTGCCAGTAGTATCGATGGTCTCTCCTACAATGAGCAGTTCTTC	-	-	TRBV19	TRBJ2-1
CASSSKPNYNEQFF	TGTGCTAGCAGTTCCAAGCCAAACTACAATGAGCAGTTCTTC	-	-	TRBV7-7	TRBJ2-1
CASSVGQPASSPLHF	TGTGCCAGCAGTGTGGGACAGCCAGCGAGTTCACCCCTCCACTTT	TRBD1	-	TRBV6-1	TRBJ1-6
CASSVDRGTFYEQYF	TGTGCCAGCAGCGTAGACAGGGGGACCTTCTACGAGCAGTACTTC	TRBD1	-	TRBV9	TRBJ2-7
CASSYHRGTGELFF	TGTGCCAGCAGTTACCATCGGGGCACCGGGGAGCTGTTTTTT	-	-	TRBV6-5	TRBJ2-2
CAWSVSTVAFYSYTF	TGTGCCTGGAGTGTTTCGACAGTCGCCTTCTATAGCTACACCTTC	-	-	TRBV30	TRBJ1-2
CASSSLTTSGSPYEQYF	TGTGCCAGCAGTTCCCTCACTACTAGCGGGAGTCCCTACGAGCAGTACTTC	TRBD2	-	TRBV27	TRBJ2-7
CASSRDRGPTDTQYF	TGTGCCAGCAGTCGGGACAGGGGCCCGACAGATACGCAGTATTTT	TRBD1	-	TRBV27	TRBJ2-3
CASCSGTYNSPLHF	TGTGCCAGCTGCTCCGGGACCTATAATTCACCCCTCCACTTT	-	-	TRBV25-1	TRBJ1-6
CASSEYRQGINEQFF	TGCGCCAGCAGTGAGTATCGACAGGGTATAAATGAGCAGTTCTTC	TRBD1	-	TRBV10-1	TRBJ2-1
CSAQASQGYETQYF	TGCAGCGCCCAAGCCTCACAGGGTTACGAGACCCAGTACTTC	-	-	TRBV29-1	TRBJ2-5
CASSQVVGRESGELFF	TGCGCCAGCAGCCAAGTAGTCGGGCGGGAGTCCGGGGAGCTGTTTTTT	TRBD2	-	TRBV4-1	TRBJ2-2
CASSQRAEGNEQFF	TGTGCCAGCAGCCAACGAGCGGAAGGGAATGAGCAGTTCTTC	-	-	TRBV4-2	TRBJ2-1
CANKDRGGSPLHF	TGTGCCAATAAAGACAGGGGTGGTTCACCCCTCCACTTT	TRBD1	few	TRBV2	TRBJ1-6
CASSAQGLEGSYNEQFF	TGTGCCAGCAGCGCCCAAGGACTAGAGGGCTCCTACAATGAGCAGTTCTTC	TRBD2	-	TRBV7-3	TRBJ2-1
CASSLATGQGRGGYTF	TGTGCCAGCAGCTTAGCCACAGGACAGGGAAGGGGTGGCTACACCTTC	TRBD1	-	TRBV7-9	TRBJ1-2
CASSLGRGEFYEQYF	TGTGCCAGCAGCTTAGGTCGGGGGGAGTTCTACGAGCAGTACTTC	TRBD2	-	TRBV11-3	TRBJ2-7
CASTVGGTEAFF	TGTGCCAGCACCGTGGGGGGCACTGAAGCTTTCTTT	-	-	TRBV6-1	TRBJ1-1
CASSQAADTQYF	TGCGCCAGCAGTCAGGCCGCAGATACGCAGTATTTT	-	-	TRBV23-1	TRBJ2-3